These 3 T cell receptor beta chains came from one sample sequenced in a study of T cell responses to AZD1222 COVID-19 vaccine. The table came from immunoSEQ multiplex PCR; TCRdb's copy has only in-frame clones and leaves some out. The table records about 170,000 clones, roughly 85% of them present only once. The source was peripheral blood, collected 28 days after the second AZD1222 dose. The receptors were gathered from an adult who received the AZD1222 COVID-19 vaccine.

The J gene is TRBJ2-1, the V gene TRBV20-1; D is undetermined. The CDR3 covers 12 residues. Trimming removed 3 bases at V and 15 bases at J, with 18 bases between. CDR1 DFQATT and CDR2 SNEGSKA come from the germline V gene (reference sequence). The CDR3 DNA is TGCAGTGCTAGTCATCCACAGCGTGGATGGTTCTTC. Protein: CSASHPQRGWFF.

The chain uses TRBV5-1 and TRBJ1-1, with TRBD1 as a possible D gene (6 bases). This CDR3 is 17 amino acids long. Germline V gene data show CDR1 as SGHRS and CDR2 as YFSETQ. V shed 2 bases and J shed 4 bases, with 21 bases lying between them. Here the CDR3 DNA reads TGCGCCAGCAGCTTACCTTTACAGGGTGGAGTAGGCACTGAAGCTTTCTTT. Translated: CASSLPLQGGVGTEAFF.

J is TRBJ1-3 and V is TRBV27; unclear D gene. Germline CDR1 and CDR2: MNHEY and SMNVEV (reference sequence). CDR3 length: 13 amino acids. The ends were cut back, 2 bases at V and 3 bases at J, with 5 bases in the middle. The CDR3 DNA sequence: TGTGCCAGCAGTTTAAGGGTTGGAAACACCATATATTTT. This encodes CASSLRVGNTIYF.